Below, 21 T cell receptor beta chains from the same sample are listed, as sequenced in a study of T cells in Graves' hyperthyroidism and ophthalmopathy. Amplification targeted TCR beta CDR3 regions from RNA transcripts. The primer set for the first-round RT-PCR of the TCR CDR3 was HTBI. TCRdb analysed the multiplex PCR reads with MiXCR anew, one entry per CDR3 protein. This table has about 500,000 distinct CDR3 sequences, 40% to 50% appearing once. The sequenced sample was peripheral blood or thyroid tissue (not recorded which). The receptors come from an adult woman with Graves' disease, either hyperthyroidism or ophthalmopathy (not recorded which).

Many counts were recorded for this clonotype. The chain is built from TRBV20-1 and TRBJ1-4; 9 bases align to TRBD1. The CDR3 runs 13 residues. With V trimmed by 7 bases and J by 8 bases, 8 bases remained unmatched. CDR1 and CDR2 (germline): DFQATT, SNEGSKA (reference sequence). The CDR3 is CSGRGQGNEKLFF. The CDR3 DNA sequence: TGCAGTGGCCGGGGACAGGGAAACGAAAAACTGTTTTTT.

The CDR3 DNA sequence: TGTGCCAGCAGCCCGGGTGCGGCCAACGTCCTGACTTTC. Its translation is CASSPGAANVLTF. The chain joins TRBV7-2 to TRBJ2-6; D remains ambiguous. The CDR3 runs 13 residues. V shed 5 bases and J shed 6 bases, with 8 bases lying between them. Germline values: CDR1 SGHTA, CDR2 FQGNSA.

This clonotype was observed many times. The rearrangement uses TRBV29-1 and TRBJ1-5; D remains ambiguous. The V gene's germline CDR1 is SQVTM and CDR2 ANQGSEA. CDR3 length equals 13 residues. The V gene lost 6 bases and the J gene lost 7 bases, with 16 bases spanning the gap. For the CDR3, the DNA is TGCAGCGTCTCTTCCTCCAGCTCCCAGCCCCAGCATTTT. Translated, it gives CSVSSSSSQPQHF.

The rearrangement uses TRBV10-1 and TRBJ1-1; 9 bases are a match to TRBD1. V trimming: 5 bases; J trimming: 11 bases; junction bases outside the gene matches: 6. In germline, CDR1 is WNHNN, CDR2 SYGVQD (reference sequence). CDR3 size: 12 residues. The CDR3 DNA follows: TGCGCCAGCAGTTCCGGGACAGGGCGTGCTTTCTTT. Its protein product is CASSSGTGRAFF.

This clonotype appeared once. The chain links TRBV10-3 to TRBJ1-4; D unclear. Germline CDR1 reads ENHRY; CDR2 reads SYGVKD. V dropped 0 bases and J dropped 8 bases, with 10 bases sitting between them. There are 14 residues in the CDR3. CDR3 coding DNA: TGTGCCATCAGTGAGTCGACTAGCGGAGAAAAACTGTTTTTT. Its protein is CAISESTSGEKLFF.

V usage is TRBV2 and J usage is TRBJ1-4; D is ambiguous. Germline loops: CDR1 SNHLY, CDR2 FYNNEI. This CDR3 spans 14 amino acids. Trimming left V 10 bases short and J 5 bases short, with 17 bases between. CDR3 DNA: TGTGCCACCCGAGGGAGGTCAGGAAATGAAAAACTGTTTTTT. Its protein is CATRGRSGNEKLFF.

On this clonotype itself: It may be a read error: a sequence one base away is much more abundant. The chain recombines TRBV6-1 with TRBJ1-1, with D hard to call. This CDR3 is 14 amino acids long. Germline assignment: CDR1 MNHNS and CDR2 SASEGT. The V end lost 8 bases, the J end lost 1 base, and 14 bases lay between the germline ends. Here the CDR3 DNA reads TGTGCCAGCGCCTCCCCGGCCAGGAACACTGAAGCTTTCTTT. Its translation is CASASPARNTEAFF.

This clonotype was counted only a few times. With a much larger clone just one base away, this may be a read error. Here the CDR3 DNA reads TGTGCCAGCAGCCCCCTGGGGTACGGGCAGTACTTC. This encodes CASSPLGYGQYF. This sequence joins TRBV7-2 and TRBJ2-7; D uncertain. Germline V gives CDR1 SGHTA, CDR2 FQGNSA. The CDR3 runs 12 residues. Based on the CDR3 plus reference TRBV7-2 and TRBJ2-7, the full variable domain is GAGVSQSPSNKVTEKGKDVELRCDPISGHTALYWYRQSLGQGLEFLIYFQGNSAPDKSGLPSDRFSAERTGGSVSTLTIQRTQQEDSAVYLCASSPLGYGQYFGPGTRLTVT.

This clonotype was found many times. The chain links TRBV20-1 to TRBJ2-2; the match to TRBD2 covers 9 bases. Trimming cost V 0 bases and J 7 bases; bases outside gene matches: 6. Germline values: CDR1 DFQATT, CDR2 SNEGSKA (reference sequence). The CDR3 has 15 residues. The CDR3 sequence: CSARDRRGGFGELFF. CDR3 nucleotide sequence: TGCAGTGCTAGAGATCGGCGGGGGGGTTTCGGGGAGCTGTTTTTT.

The chain has TRBV5-1 and TRBJ1-2; D is unclear. The CDR3 covers 12 residues. Germline V CDR1 and CDR2: SGHRS, YFSETQ. Trimming left V 4 bases short and J 5 bases short, with 9 bases between. The CDR3 coding sequence is TGCGCCAGCAGCACAGATGAATATGGCTACACCTTC. Protein sequence: CASSTDEYGYTF.

The rearrangement joins TRBV9 to TRBJ1-3, with D possibly TRBD1 on 5 matching bases. The CDR3 length is 14 residues. V dropped 1 base and J dropped 0 bases, with 5 bases sitting between them. The germline CDR1 and CDR2 sequences are SGDLS and YYNGEE. This CDR3 is CASSVRGSGNTIYF. CDR3 coding DNA: TGTGCCAGCAGCGTAAGGGGCTCTGGAAACACCATATATTTT.

The chain links TRBV2 to TRBJ1-1; D is unclear. The germline CDR1 and CDR2 sequences are SNHLY and FYNNEI. The CDR3 is 13 residues long. V was trimmed by 6 bases and J by 1 base, leaving 9 bases between them. The DNA of the CDR3 is TGTGCCAGCAGAGGTCAGCAGAACACTGAAGCTTTCTTT. Protein: CASRGQQNTEAFF.

The V and J genes are TRBV5-1 and TRBJ2-5, with 7 positions matching TRBD2. Germline values: CDR1 SGHRS, CDR2 YFSETQ. Trimming cost V 1 base and J 2 bases; bases outside gene matches: 5. CDR3 length: 15 residues. As DNA, the CDR3 is TGCGCCAGCAGCTTGTACCTAGCGGCACAAGAGACCCAGTACTTC. This translates into CASSLYLAAQETQYF.

The table lists this clonotype with many counts. The chain couples TRBV29-1 to TRBJ1-5; unclear D gene. Trimming took off 4 bases at V and 0 bases at J, with 7 bases between the two ends. The CDR3 totals 13 residues. Germline values: CDR1 SQVTM, CDR2 ANQGSEA. Written as DNA, the CDR3 is TGCAGCGTTGGGGTCAATAGCAATCAGCCCCAGCATTTT. Residues: CSVGVNSNQPQHF.

The chain combines TRBV6-5 with TRBJ2-7; 7 bases are a match to TRBD2. The germline gives CDR1 MNHEY, CDR2 SVGAGI. This CDR3 has 15 amino acids. V lost 0 bases, J lost 2 bases, and 4 bases stayed unmatched. The CDR3 is CASSYSTSNPYEQYF. CDR3 DNA: TGTGCCAGCAGTTACTCGACTAGCAACCCCTACGAGCAGTACTTC.

CDR3 nucleotides: TGTGCCAGCAGCTTCAGTGACGGTTATAGCAATCAGCCCCAGCATTTT. Its protein is CASSFSDGYSNQPQHF. The chain has TRBV7-6 and TRBJ1-5; D is unresolved. Trimming shortened V by 3 bases and J by 0 bases, and 12 bases separated the two germline ends. The CDR3 runs 16 residues. CDR1 and CDR2 from the germline V gene are SGHVS and FNYEAQ.

This sequence joins TRBV10-3 and TRBJ2-5; 14 bases match TRBD2. J gave up 0 bases and V 3 bases, and 3 bases lay outside the gene matches. CDR1 and CDR2 from the germline V gene are ENHRY and SYGVKD. The CDR3 has 17 residues. The CDR3 DNA reads TGTGCCATCAGTGATGGACTAGCGGGGGGATACCAAGAGACCCAGTACTTC. Its protein product is CAISDGLAGGYQETQYF.

The chain couples TRBV11-3 to TRBJ1-2, with D unresolved. CDR3 size: 14 residues. Trimming removed 0 bases at V and 4 bases at J, with 9 bases between. The germline gives CDR1 SGHNT, CDR2 YENEEA. For the CDR3, the DNA is TGTGCCAGCAGCTTAGATATCCGGAGCTATGGCTACACCTTC. The encoded protein is CASSLDIRSYGYTF.

Comments on this clonotype: Given a much more abundant clone one base away, this may be a read error. The chain employs TRBV11-2 and TRBJ1-1, with 8 bases fitting TRBD1. Germline lookup yields CDR1 SGHAT and CDR2 FQNNGV. There are 14 residues in the CDR3. The CDR3: CAGSPRLTGDGAFF. CDR3 bases: TGTGCCGGCAGCCCGAGACTGACAGGGGACGGAGCTTTCTTT. The entire variable domain, with the rest obtained from reference TRBV11-2 and TRBJ1-1, is as follows: EAGVAQSPRYKIIEKRQSVAFWCNPISGHATLYWYQQILGQGPKLLIQFQNNGVVDDSQLPKDRFSAERLKGVDSTLKIQPAKLEDSAVYLCAGSPRLTGDGAFFGQGTRLTVV.

The gene calls are TRBV2 and TRBJ2-7; possibly TRBD1 for D (5 bases). Looked up from germline, CDR1 is SNHLY and CDR2 is FYNNEI. CDR3 length: 13 residues. V was pared by 5 bases and J by 3 bases, with 11 bases between. CDR3 residues: CASSSRANYEQYF. In DNA form, the CDR3 reads TGTGCCAGCAGTTCCAGGGCAAACTACGAGCAGTACTTC.

There are many counts of this clonotype. The V and J genes are TRBV4-2 and TRBJ1-6, with D tentatively TRBD1 (5 bases). The CDR3 length is 15 residues. Germline V CDR1 and CDR2: LGHNA, YNFKEQ. The germline V and J ends were trimmed by 5 bases and 10 bases, with 18 bases remaining between them. Here the CDR3 DNA reads TGTGCCAGCAGCGATAAGCAGGGAGTTAGGTCACCCCTCCACTTT. Protein sequence: CASSDKQGVRSPLHF.